The 7 T cell receptor beta chains given below trace back to one sample, sequenced in a study of blood T cell repertoires in COVID-19. This table comes from immunoSEQ multiplex PCR, and its TCRdb copy is limited to in-frame clones, with some not included. The sample lists roughly 13,000 clones; 65% to 90% were seen once. The source material was peripheral blood. All receptors derive from a woman between 45 and 60 years old with active or convalescent COVID-19.

This rearrangement joins TRBV18 to TRBJ1-6, with 9 bases lining up with TRBD1. V dropped 3 bases and J dropped 11; count of bases not matched to a gene: 8. This CDR3 spans 15 amino acids. The germline V gene has CDR1 KGHSH and CDR2 LQKENI. CDR3 loop: CASSPWGTGNTPLHF. As DNA, the CDR3 is TGTGCCAGCTCACCTTGGGGGACAGGGAATACACCCCTCCACTTT.

V usage is TRBV6-5 and J usage is TRBJ1-5; D gene uncertain. The V gene lost 6 bases and the J gene lost 2 bases, with 11 bases spanning the gap. Germline assignment: CDR1 MNHEY and CDR2 SVGAGI. The CDR3 contains 14 residues. CDR3 DNA sequence: TGTGCCAGCAGACCCGCCGGGGGCAATCAGCCCCAGCATTTT. Residues: CASRPAGGNQPQHF.

The chain uses TRBV5-1 and TRBJ2-2; 7 nucleotides match TRBD1. With V trimmed by 3 bases and J by 0 bases, 2 bases remained unmatched. CDR1 is SGHRS, CDR2 YFSETQ, per germline. The CDR3 is 15 amino acids. The CDR3 DNA reads TGCGCCAGCAGCTCCGACAGGGCGAACACCGGGGAGCTGTTTTTT. It codes for CASSSDRANTGELFF.

The V call is TRBV11-2, the J call TRBJ2-7; D uncertain. Germline V gene lookup returns CDR1 SGHAT and CDR2 FQNNGV. Trimming pared 5 bases from V and 2 bases from J, leaving 16 bases between. CDR3 size: 15 residues. CDR3: CASSQVELPPYEQYF. The CDR3 coding sequence is TGTGCCAGCAGCCAAGTTGAACTTCCTCCCTACGAGCAGTACTTC.

This chain joins TRBV7-8 and TRBJ2-1; TRBD2 might be the D (5 bases). CDR1 SGHVS and CDR2 FQNEAQ come from the germline V gene. V was trimmed by 4 bases and J by 5 bases, leaving 15 bases between them. This CDR3 is 15 amino acids long. The CDR3 is CASSSGFSANNEQFF. The CDR3 DNA reads as TGTGCCAGCAGCTCCGGATTTAGCGCCAACAATGAGCAGTTCTTC.

The chain has TRBV4-1 and TRBJ2-3, with TRBD2 matching 8 bases. The germline CDR1 and CDR2 sequences are MGHRA and YSYEKL. V shed 0 bases, J shed 9 bases, and the junction held 11 bases outside the gene matches. The CDR3 is 16 residues long. DNA for the CDR3: TGCGCCAGCAGCCAAGAACTAGCGGCTACGAGTGGGACGCAGTATTTT. Translating it yields CASSQELAATSGTQYF.

V usage is TRBV27 and J usage is TRBJ2-5; perhaps TRBD1 as D (6 bases). This CDR3 is 14 amino acids long. Trimming stripped 4 bases from V and 2 bases from J, with 11 bases between. CDR1 and CDR2 (germline): MNHEY, SMNVEV (reference sequence). CDR3 nucleotides: TGTGCCAGCAGTTCACAGGGATGGCAAGAGACCCAGTACTTC. This encodes CASSSQGWQETQYF.